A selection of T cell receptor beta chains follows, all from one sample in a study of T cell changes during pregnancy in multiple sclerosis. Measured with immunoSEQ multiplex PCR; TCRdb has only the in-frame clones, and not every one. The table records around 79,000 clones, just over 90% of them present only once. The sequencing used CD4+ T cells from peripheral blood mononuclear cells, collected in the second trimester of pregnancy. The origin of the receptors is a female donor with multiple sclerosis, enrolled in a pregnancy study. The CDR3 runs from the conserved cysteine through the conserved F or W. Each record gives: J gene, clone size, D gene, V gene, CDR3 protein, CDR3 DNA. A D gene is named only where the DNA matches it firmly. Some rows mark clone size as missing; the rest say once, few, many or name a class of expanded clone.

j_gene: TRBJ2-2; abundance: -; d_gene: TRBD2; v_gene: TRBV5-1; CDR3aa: CASSLTSGSVTGELFF; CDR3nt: TGCGCCAGCAGCTTGACTAGCGGGAGCGTCACCGGGGAGCTGTTTTTT
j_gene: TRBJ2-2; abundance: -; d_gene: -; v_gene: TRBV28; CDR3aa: CASRPQGRAGELFF; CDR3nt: TGTGCCAGCCGACCCCAGGGTAGGGCCGGGGAGCTGTTTTTT
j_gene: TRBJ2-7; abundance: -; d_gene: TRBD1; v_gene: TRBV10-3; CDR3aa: CAISETGGWLEQYF; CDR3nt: TGTGCCATCAGTGAGACAGGGGGTTGGTTGGAGCAGTACTTC
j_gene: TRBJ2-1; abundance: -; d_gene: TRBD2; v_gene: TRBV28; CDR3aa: CASSLIILAGSYNEQFF; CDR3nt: TGTGCCAGCAGTTTAATTATCTTAGCGGGCTCCTACAATGAGCAGTTCTTC
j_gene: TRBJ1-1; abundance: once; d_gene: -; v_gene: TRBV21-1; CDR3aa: CASSKGHWRSVVTEAFF; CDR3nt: TGTGCCAGCAGCAAAGGCCACTGGAGGTCTGTAGTCACTGAAGCTTTCTTT
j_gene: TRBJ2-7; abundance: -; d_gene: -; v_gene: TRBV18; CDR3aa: CASSPTGWEQYF; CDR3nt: TGTGCCAGCTCACCCACAGGGTGGGAGCAGTACTTC
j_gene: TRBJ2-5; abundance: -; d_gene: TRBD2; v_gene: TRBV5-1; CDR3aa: CASRAGGVETQYF; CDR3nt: TGCGCCAGCAGAGCGGGGGGGGTAGAGACCCAGTACTTC
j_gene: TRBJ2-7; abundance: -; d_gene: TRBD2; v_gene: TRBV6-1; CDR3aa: CASALREVSYEQYF; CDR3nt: TGTGCCAGCGCCCTTCGGGAGGTAAGCTACGAGCAGTACTTC
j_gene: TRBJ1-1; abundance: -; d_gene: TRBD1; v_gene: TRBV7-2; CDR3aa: CASSLKGQGNTEAFF; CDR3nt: TGTGCCAGCAGCTTAAAGGGACAGGGGAACACTGAAGCTTTCTTT
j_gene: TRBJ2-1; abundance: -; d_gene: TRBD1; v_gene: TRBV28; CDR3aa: CASRPGTGLPYNEQFF; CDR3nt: TGTGCCAGCAGACCCGGGACAGGGCTTCCCTACAATGAGCAGTTCTTC
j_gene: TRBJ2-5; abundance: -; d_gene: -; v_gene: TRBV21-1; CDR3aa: CASGCLPGDRETQYF; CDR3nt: TGTGCCAGCGGGTGTCTGCCGGGAGATAGGGAGACCCAGTACTTC
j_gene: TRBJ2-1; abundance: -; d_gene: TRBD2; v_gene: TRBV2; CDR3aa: CASSEISGRAGNEQFF; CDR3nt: TGTGCCAGCAGTGAAATTAGCGGGAGGGCGGGAAATGAGCAGTTCTTC
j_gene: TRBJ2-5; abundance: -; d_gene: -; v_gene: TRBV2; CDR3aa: CAIRTGPIFQETQYF; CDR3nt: TGTGCCATAAGAACAGGACCCATTTTTCAAGAGACCCAGTACTTC
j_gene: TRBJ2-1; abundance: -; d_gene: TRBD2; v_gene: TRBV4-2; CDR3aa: CASSRDGTSHNEQFF; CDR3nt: TGTGCCAGCAGCCGAGATGGGACTAGTCACAATGAGCAGTTCTTC
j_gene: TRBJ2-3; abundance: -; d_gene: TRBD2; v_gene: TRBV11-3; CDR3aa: CASSSAGGAGDTQYF; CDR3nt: TGTGCCAGCAGCTCGGCGGGGGGGGCAGGCGATACGCAGTATTTT
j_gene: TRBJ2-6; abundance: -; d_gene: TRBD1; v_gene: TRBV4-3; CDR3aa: CASSQDAHRGAGANVLTF; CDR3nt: TGCGCCAGCAGCCAAGATGCTCACAGGGGCGCTGGGGCCAACGTCCTGACTTTC
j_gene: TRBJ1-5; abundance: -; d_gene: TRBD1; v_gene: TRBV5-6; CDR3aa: CASSFRGISNQPQHF; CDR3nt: TGTGCCAGCAGCTTCAGGGGGATTAGCAATCAGCCCCAGCATTTT
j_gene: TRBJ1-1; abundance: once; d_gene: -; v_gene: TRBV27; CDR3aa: CASRQGFGTEAFF; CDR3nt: TGTGCCAGCAGACAGGGATTTGGCACTGAAGCTTTCTTT
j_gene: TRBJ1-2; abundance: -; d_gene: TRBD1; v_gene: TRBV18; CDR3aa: CASSPLTGDYGYTF; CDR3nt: TGTGCCAGCTCACCTCTGACAGGGGACTATGGCTACACCTTC
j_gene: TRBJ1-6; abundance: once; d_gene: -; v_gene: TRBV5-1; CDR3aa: CASSLSFVTENSPLHF; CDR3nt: TGCGCCAGCAGCTTGTCTTTTGTGACAGAGAATTCACCCCTCCACTTT
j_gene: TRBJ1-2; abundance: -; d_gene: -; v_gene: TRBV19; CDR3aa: CASQQGDYGYTF; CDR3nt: TGTGCCAGTCAACAGGGAGACTATGGCTACACCTTC
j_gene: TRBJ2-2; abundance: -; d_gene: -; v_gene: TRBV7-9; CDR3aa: CASSFASRNTGELFF; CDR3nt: TGTGCCAGCAGCTTCGCTAGCAGAAACACCGGGGAGCTGTTTTTT
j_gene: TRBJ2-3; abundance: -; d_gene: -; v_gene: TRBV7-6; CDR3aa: CASSSAYGRGTGTDTQYF; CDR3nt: TGTGCCAGCAGCTCGGCGTACGGGAGAGGGACGGGCACAGATACGCAGTATTTT
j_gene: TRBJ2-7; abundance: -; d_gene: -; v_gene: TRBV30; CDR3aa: CAWMEGSSYEQYF; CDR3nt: TGTGCCTGGATGGAAGGGAGCTCCTACGAGCAGTACTTC
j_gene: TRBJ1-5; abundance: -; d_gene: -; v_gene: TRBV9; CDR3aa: CASSVEGSNQPQHF; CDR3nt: TGTGCCAGCAGCGTAGAGGGGAGCAATCAGCCCCAGCATTTT
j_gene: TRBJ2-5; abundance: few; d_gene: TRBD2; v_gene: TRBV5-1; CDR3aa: CASSLQSGGARETQYF; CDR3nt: TGCGCCAGCAGCTTACAAAGCGGGGGGGCAAGAGAGACCCAGTACTTC
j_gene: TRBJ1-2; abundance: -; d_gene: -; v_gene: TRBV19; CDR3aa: CASSIGPGKVSYTF; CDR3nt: TGTGCCAGTAGTATCGGGCCAGGGAAGGTAAGCTACACCTTC
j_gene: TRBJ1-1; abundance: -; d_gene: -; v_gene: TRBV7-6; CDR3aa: CASSLSARTEAFF; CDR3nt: TGTGCCAGCAGCCTATCGGCTAGGACTGAAGCTTTCTTT
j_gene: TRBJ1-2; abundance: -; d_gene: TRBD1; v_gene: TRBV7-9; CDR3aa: CASSSGGRNYGYTF; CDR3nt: TGTGCCAGCAGCTCAGGGGGTCGTAACTATGGCTACACCTTC
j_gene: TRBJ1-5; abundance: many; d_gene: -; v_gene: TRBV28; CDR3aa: CASTSRPNQPQHF; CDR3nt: TGTGCCAGCACCTCTCGTCCCAATCAGCCCCAGCATTTT
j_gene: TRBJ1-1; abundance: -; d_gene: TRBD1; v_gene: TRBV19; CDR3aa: CASSTGQGRHSNTEAFF; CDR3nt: TGTGCCAGTAGTACCGGACAGGGGCGTCACTCGAACACTGAAGCTTTCTTT
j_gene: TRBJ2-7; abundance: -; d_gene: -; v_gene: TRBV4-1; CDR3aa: CASSQVGSRSYEQYF; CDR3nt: TGCGCCAGCAGCCAAGTCGGTAGCCGCTCCTACGAGCAGTACTTC
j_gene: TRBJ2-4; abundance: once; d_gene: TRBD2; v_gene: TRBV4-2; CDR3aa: CASSQASGGAVAKNIQYF; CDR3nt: TGTGCCAGCAGCCAAGCTAGCGGGGGGGCCGTCGCCAAAAACATTCAGTACTTC
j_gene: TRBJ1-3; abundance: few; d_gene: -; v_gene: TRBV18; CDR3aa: CASSDSLGNTIYF; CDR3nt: TGTGCCAGCTCGGACAGTTTAGGAAACACCATATATTTT
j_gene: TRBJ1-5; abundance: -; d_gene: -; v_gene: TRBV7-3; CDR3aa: CASSLQEKQPQHF; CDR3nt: TGTGCCAGCAGCTTACAGGAAAAACAGCCCCAGCATTTT
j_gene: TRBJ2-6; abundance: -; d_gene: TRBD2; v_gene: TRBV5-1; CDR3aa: CASSERGSGANVLTF; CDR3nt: TGCGCCAGCAGCGAGCGGGGATCTGGGGCCAACGTCCTGACTTTC
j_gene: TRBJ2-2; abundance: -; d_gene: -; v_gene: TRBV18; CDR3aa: CASSPRRDTGELFF; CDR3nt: TGTGCCAGCTCACCCCGTCGGGACACCGGGGAGCTGTTTTTT
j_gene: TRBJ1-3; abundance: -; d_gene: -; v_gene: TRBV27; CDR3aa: CASRQQGSGNTIYF; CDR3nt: TGTGCCAGCAGGCAACAGGGCTCTGGAAACACCATATATTTT
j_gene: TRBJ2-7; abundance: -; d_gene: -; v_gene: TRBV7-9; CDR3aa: CASSFRNNYEQYF; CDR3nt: TGTGCCAGCAGCTTCAGGAATAACTACGAGCAGTACTTC
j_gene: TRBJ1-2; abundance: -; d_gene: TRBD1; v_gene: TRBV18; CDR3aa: CASSPRQGITGYTF; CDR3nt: TGTGCCAGCTCACCCAGACAGGGGATTACTGGCTACACCTTC
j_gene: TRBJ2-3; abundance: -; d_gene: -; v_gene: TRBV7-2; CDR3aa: CASRPPGLRTDTQYF; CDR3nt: TGTGCCAGCAGACCCCCGGGACTCCGCACAGATACGCAGTATTTT
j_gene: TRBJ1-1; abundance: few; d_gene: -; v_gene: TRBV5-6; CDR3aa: CASSLRWASEAFF; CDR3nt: TGTGCCAGCAGCTTGAGATGGGCTTCTGAAGCTTTCTTT
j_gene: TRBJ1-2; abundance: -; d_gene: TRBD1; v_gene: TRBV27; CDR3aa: CASSLIQGASYGYTF; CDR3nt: TGTGCCAGCAGTCTTATACAGGGGGCATCCTATGGCTACACCTTC
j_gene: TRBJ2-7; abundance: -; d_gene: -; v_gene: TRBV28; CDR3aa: CASAQPTEQYF; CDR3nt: TGTGCCAGCGCACAGCCCACCGAGCAGTACTTC
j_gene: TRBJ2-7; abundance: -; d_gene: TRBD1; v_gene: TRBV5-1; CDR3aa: CASSPRDRAYEQYF; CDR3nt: TGCGCCAGCAGCCCCCGGGACAGGGCGTACGAGCAGTACTTC
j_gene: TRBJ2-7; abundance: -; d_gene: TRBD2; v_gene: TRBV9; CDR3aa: CASSSIGGFEQYF; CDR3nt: TGTGCCAGCAGCTCCATCGGGGGGTTCGAGCAGTACTTC
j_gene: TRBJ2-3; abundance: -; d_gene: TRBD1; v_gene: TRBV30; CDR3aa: CAWSVQGQETQYF; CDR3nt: TGTGCCTGGAGTGTACAGGGACAGGAGACGCAGTATTTT
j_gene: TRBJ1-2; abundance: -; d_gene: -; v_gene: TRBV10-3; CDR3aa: CATTGSNYGYTF; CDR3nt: TGTGCCACGACAGGTTCAAACTATGGCTACACCTTC
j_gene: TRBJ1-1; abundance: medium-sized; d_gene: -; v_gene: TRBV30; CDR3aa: CAWTPGLPNTEAFF; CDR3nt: TGTGCCTGGACCCCGGGACTCCCCAACACTGAAGCTTTCTTT
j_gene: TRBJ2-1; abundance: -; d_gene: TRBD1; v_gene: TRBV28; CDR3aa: CASRATTTGTGNEQFF; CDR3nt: TGTGCCAGCAGGGCGACAACCACCGGGACAGGGAATGAGCAGTTCTTC
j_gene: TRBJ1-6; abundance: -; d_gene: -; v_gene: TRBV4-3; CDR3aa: CASSQDLTGSSYNSPLHF; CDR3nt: TGCGCCAGCAGCCAAGATCTCACAGGGAGCTCCTATAATTCACCCCTCCACTTT
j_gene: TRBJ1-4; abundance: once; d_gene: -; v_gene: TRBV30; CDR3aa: CAWSVGGASNEKLFF; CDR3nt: TGTGCCTGGAGTGTAGGGGGGGCTTCTAATGAAAAACTGTTTTTT
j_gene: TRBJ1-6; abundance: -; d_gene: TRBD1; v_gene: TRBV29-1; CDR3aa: CSVTTGGESPLHF; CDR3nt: TGCAGCGTCACGACAGGGGGTGAATCACCCCTCCACTTT
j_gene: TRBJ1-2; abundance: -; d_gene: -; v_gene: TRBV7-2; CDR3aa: CASSFDVMARGDGYTF; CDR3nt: TGTGCCAGCAGCTTCGATGTGATGGCGCGGGGAGATGGCTACACCTTC
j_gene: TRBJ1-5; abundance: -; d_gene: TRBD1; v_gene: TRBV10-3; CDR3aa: CAISDGDRRPQHF; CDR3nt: TGTGCCATCAGTGATGGGGACAGGCGGCCCCAGCATTTT
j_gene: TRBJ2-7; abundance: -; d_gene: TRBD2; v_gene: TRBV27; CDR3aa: CASSALGTNYEQYF; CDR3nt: TGTGCCAGCAGTGCCCTCGGGACTAACTACGAGCAGTACTTC
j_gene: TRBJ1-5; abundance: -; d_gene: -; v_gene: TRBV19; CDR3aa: CASSILKARGSQHF; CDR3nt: TGTGCCAGTAGTATTCTAAAAGCTCGGGGGTCACAGCATTTT
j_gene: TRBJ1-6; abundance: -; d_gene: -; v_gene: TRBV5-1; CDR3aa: CASSPTGSYNSPLHF; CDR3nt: TGCGCCAGCAGCCCGACAGGCTCCTATAATTCACCCCTCCACTTT